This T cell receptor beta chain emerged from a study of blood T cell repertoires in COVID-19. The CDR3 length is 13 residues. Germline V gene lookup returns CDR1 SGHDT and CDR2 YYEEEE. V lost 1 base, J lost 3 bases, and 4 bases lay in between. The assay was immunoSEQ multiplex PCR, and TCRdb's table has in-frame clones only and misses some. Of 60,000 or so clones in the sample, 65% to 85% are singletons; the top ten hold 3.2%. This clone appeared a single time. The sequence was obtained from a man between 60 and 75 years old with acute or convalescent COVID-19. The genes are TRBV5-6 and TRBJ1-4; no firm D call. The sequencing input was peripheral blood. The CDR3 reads CASSLISNEKLFF. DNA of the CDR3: TGTGCCAGCAGCTTGATATCTAATGAAAAACTGTTTTTT.